These 9 T cell receptor beta chains were all obtained from the same sample, sequenced in a study of Graves' ophthalmopathy and Graves' hyperthyroidism. As the template, RNA transcripts were used to amplify TCR beta CDR3 regions. Scientists carried out first-round RT-PCR using HTBI primers and then a second-round multiplex PCR. TCRdb called the multiplex PCR reads again in MiXCR, with one record for every CDR3 protein. The sample has 350,000 or so distinct CDR3 sequences, under 20% seen once. The sequencing sample was made of peripheral blood. Receptor source: an adult man with Graves' ophthalmopathy.

In this sample, this clonotype turned up many times. The chain's CDR3 is CASSRSESMNTEAFF. CDR3 coding DNA: TGCGCCAGCAGCCGTTCGGAGTCCATGAACACTGAAGCTTTCTTT. The rearrangement links TRBV5-1 to TRBJ1-1, with D uncertain. Trimming cost V 4 bases and J 0 bases, with 13 bases left between them. The germline V gene has CDR1 SGHRS and CDR2 YFSETQ. The CDR3 spans 15 residues. The full variable domain, with the rest looked up from reference TRBV5-1 and TRBJ1-1, is KAGVTQTPRYLIKTRGQQVTLSCSPISGHRSVSWYQQTPGQGLQFLFEYFSETQRNKGNFPGRFSGRQFSNSRSEMNVSTLELGDSALYLCASSRSESMNTEAFFGQGTRLTVV.

In DNA form, the CDR3 reads TGTGCCAGCAGCCTCATCCTGACTAGCGCGTCGAACACCGGGGAGCTGTTTTTT. This gives the protein CASSLILTSASNTGELFF. This chain uses TRBV11-1 with TRBJ2-2, with 8 bases fitting TRBD2. The junction had 11 bases not matched to a gene; V was cut back by 5 bases and J by 0 bases. The CDR3 spans 18 residues. Germline V gene lookup returns CDR1 SGHAT and CDR2 FQDESV (reference sequence). Combining the CDR3 with reference TRBV11-1 and TRBJ2-2 gives the whole variable domain EAEVAQSPRYKITEKSQAVAFWCDPISGHATLYWYRQILGQGPELLVQFQDESVVDDSQLPKDRFSAERLKGVDSTLKIQPAELGDSAMYLCASSLILTSASNTGELFFGEGSRLTVL.

The sample holds many counts of this clonotype. The chain employs TRBV2 and TRBJ2-7; 7 bases are a match to TRBD1. The germline V gene encodes CDR1 SNHLY and CDR2 FYNNEI. V shed 6 bases and J 2 bases; nucleotides not matched to a gene: 7. The CDR3 length is 14 residues. The CDR3 nucleotides are TGTGCCAGCAGGCTGACAGGGAGAGCCTACGAGCAGTACTTC. Amino acids: CASRLTGRAYEQYF.

This clonotype appeared a single time. The chain has TRBV28 and TRBJ2-2; 8 positions agree with TRBD1. V dropped 5 bases and J dropped 0; count of bases not matched to a gene: 8. This CDR3 is built from 17 residues. Germline loops: CDR1 MDHEN, CDR2 SYDVKM. The CDR3 spells CASSPGTGGANTGELFF. CDR3 coding DNA: TGTGCCAGCAGTCCTGGGACAGGAGGAGCGAACACCGGGGAGCTGTTTTTT.

This clonotype was detected many times. This chain uses TRBV20-1 with TRBJ1-5; D gene uncertain. Germline loops: CDR1 DFQATT, CDR2 SNEGSKA (reference sequence). V lost 5 bases to trimming and J lost 4 bases, with 9 bases between them. The CDR3 is 12 amino acids. CDR3 residues: CSAFVGNQPQHF. The CDR3 nucleotides are TGCAGTGCTTTTGTGGGGAATCAGCCCCAGCATTTT.

This clonotype was observed many times. The CDR3 carries no conserved terminal phenylalanine or tryptophan, so it likely arises from a read error. This rearrangement joins TRBV2 to TRBJ1-5; possibly TRBD1 for D (6 bases). CDR1 is SNHLY, CDR2 FYNNEI, per germline. V lost 4 bases to trimming and J lost 4 bases, with 11 bases between them. This CDR3 comprises 14 residues. DNA of the CDR3: TGTGCCAGCAGTGGGCAGGGGCCGAATCAGCCCCAGCATTCT. Its protein product is CASSGQGPNQPQHS.

This clonotype was detected ten times or more. The V call is TRBV12-3 or TRBV12-4, the J call TRBJ2-7; D might be TRBD1 (6 bases). The CDR3 has 14 residues. V shed 8 bases and J shed 0 bases, with 14 bases lying between them. The CDR3 reads CASGSDRSSYEQYF. The CDR3 nucleotides are TGTGCCAGCGGTTCCGACAGGAGCTCCTACGAGCAGTACTTC.

Notes on this clonotype: Its ends do not fully match the called genes, so a read error is possible. The rearrangement joins TRBV6-1 to TRBJ2-3, with 8 bases lining up with TRBD2. The CDR3 runs to 14 residues. The germline V gene encodes CDR1 MNHNS and CDR2 SASEGT. The CDR3 protein is CASSKAGVSDTQYF. CDR3 bases: TGTGCCAGCAGTAAAGCGGGAGTGTCTGATACGCAGTATTTT.

This clonotype has at least ten counts. The J gene is TRBJ2-5, the V gene TRBV13; possibly TRBD1 for D (7 bases). The CDR3 is 16 residues long. Looked up from germline, CDR1 is PRHDT and CDR2 is FYEKMQ (reference sequence). Between the trimmed V and J ends, which lost 4 bases and 5 bases, there was a span of 20 bases. This CDR3 is CASSSRTGGGYETQYF. The CDR3 DNA sequence: TGTGCCAGCAGCTCACGGACAGGAGGGGGCTACGAGACCCAGTACTTC.